A single sample gave rise to the 23 T cell receptor beta chains below, sequenced in a study of T cells in Graves' hyperthyroidism and ophthalmopathy. TCR beta CDR3 region amplification was performed from RNA transcripts. A first-round RT-PCR of the TCR CDR3 used the HTBI primer set. MiXCR, applied by TCRdb to the multiplex PCR reads, yields one record per CDR3 protein. The sample consists of some 360,000 distinct CDR3 sequences, approximately 15% of them appearing once. The sample was blood. Receptor source: a woman in her sixties or seventies with Graves' hyperthyroidism.

This clonotype was counted at least ten times. The genes are TRBV3-1 and TRBJ2-7; 10 positions match TRBD2. Germline values: CDR1 LGHDT, CDR2 YNNKEL (reference sequence). The CDR3 extends over 16 amino acids. V shed 0 bases and J 0 bases; nucleotides not matched to a gene: 2. The chain's CDR3 is CASSQDPSGSSYEQYF. For the CDR3, the DNA is TGTGCCAGCAGCCAAGATCCTAGCGGGAGCTCCTACGAGCAGTACTTC.

In its sample, this clonotype was seen a few times. V and J are TRBV2 and TRBJ2-5; TRBD2 matches at 7 bases. The CDR3 is 15 amino acids. The V segment lost 4 bases and the J segment 3 bases; nucleotides outside the gene matches: 8. Germline lookup yields CDR1 SNHLY and CDR2 FYNNEI. CDR3 in amino acids: CASSGPPRGEETQYF. For the CDR3, the DNA is TGTGCCAGCAGTGGCCCCCCCCGGGGGGAAGAGACCCAGTACTTC.

This clonotype came up a few times. This rearrangement joins TRBV9 to TRBJ2-1, with 9 bases aligning to TRBD1. The V gene's germline CDR1 is SGDLS and CDR2 YYNGEE. The CDR3 is made up of 14 amino acids. Trimming removed 6 bases from V and 8 bases from J; junction bases left unmatched: 9. The CDR3 protein is CASTLQGASDEQFF. In DNA, the CDR3 is TGTGCCAGCACCCTACAGGGGGCATCCGATGAGCAGTTCTTC.

This clonotype was recorded many times. The chain uses TRBV7-9 and TRBJ2-7; 8 bases align to TRBD1. The germline CDR1 and CDR2 sequences are SEHNR and FQNEAQ (reference sequence). J lost 2 bases, V lost 3 bases, and 6 bases had no gene match. CDR3 length equals 15 residues. CDR3 loop: CASSFGQGLPYEQYF. The CDR3 DNA sequence: TGTGCCAGCAGCTTCGGACAGGGCTTGCCCTACGAGCAGTACTTC.

This clonotype occurred many times. This CDR3 reads CASSLPRRAGLYNEQFF. The CDR3 bases are TGTGCCAGCAGTTTACCCCGCCGAGCGGGACTATACAATGAGCAGTTCTTC. The chain uses TRBV28 and TRBJ2-1; 7 bases line up with TRBD2. Losses at the gene ends were 2 bases for V and 4 bases for J; bases not matched to a gene: 11. Germline assignment: CDR1 MDHEN and CDR2 SYDVKM. The CDR3 runs to 17 residues.

A few counts support this clonotype. The J gene is TRBJ1-2, the V gene TRBV24-1, with D unclear. The CDR3 is 14 amino acids. The germline gives CDR1 KGHDR, CDR2 SFDVKD. V lost 4 bases, J lost 5 bases, and 13 bases lay in between. The CDR3 is CATSDPPRSYGYTF. DNA for the CDR3: TGTGCCACCAGTGACCCCCCGCGCAGTTATGGCTACACCTTC.

This clonotype was detected many times. J is TRBJ2-5 and V is TRBV20-1, with D possibly TRBD1 on 6 matching bases. V was cut by 0 bases and J by 2 bases, with 10 bases left in between. Germline V CDR1 and CDR2: DFQATT, SNEGSKA (reference sequence). The CDR3 consists of 14 residues. CDR3 region: CSARDWGRQETQYF. CDR3 sequence (DNA): TGCAGTGCTAGAGATTGGGGGCGGCAAGAGACCCAGTACTTC.

This clonotype was seen ten or more times. This chain joins TRBV3-1 and TRBJ2-7, with 9 nucleotides matching TRBD2. Germline values: CDR1 LGHDT, CDR2 YNNKEL (reference sequence). V lost 3 bases, J lost 4 bases, and 7 bases stayed unmatched. This CDR3 region has 15 residues. DNA for the CDR3: TGTGCCAGCAGCCAGGCGGGAGGGCCTTCATACGAGCAGTACTTC. Translating it yields CASSQAGGPSYEQYF.

This clonotype was recorded at least ten times. V gene TRBV12-3 or TRBV12-4 combines with J gene TRBJ2-3; D not certain. This CDR3 spans 13 amino acids. The ends were cut back, 3 bases at V and 5 bases at J, with 9 bases in the middle. This chain's CDR3 is CASSFRVGDTQYF. The CDR3 nucleotides are TGTGCCAGCAGTTTTCGCGTCGGAGATACGCAGTATTTT.

This clonotype was found many times. The CDR3 protein is CSARWGQEETQYF. CDR3 sequence (DNA): TGCAGTGCTAGATGGGGGCAAGAAGAGACCCAGTACTTC. V is TRBV20-1 and J is TRBJ2-5; tentative D call: TRBD1 (6 bases). V gave up 2 bases and J gave up 3 bases, with 10 bases separating them. The CDR3 is 13 amino acids. Germline assignment: CDR1 DFQATT and CDR2 SNEGSKA (reference sequence).

This clonotype was seen at least ten times. The rearrangement joins TRBV11-3 to TRBJ2-1, with D uncertain. V dropped 1 base and J dropped 3 bases, with 7 bases sitting between them. This CDR3 comprises 14 residues. Germline values: CDR1 SGHNT, CDR2 YENEEA. The CDR3 DNA follows: TGTGCCAGCAGCTTAGCTGGGGTCTACAATGAGCAGTTCTTC. Its translation: CASSLAGVYNEQFF.

This clonotype was detected ten times or more. The CDR3 loop is CSADPGGGNTIYF. CDR3 sequence (DNA): TGCAGTGCCGACCCCGGAGGTGGAAACACCATATATTTT. The chain combines TRBV20-1 with TRBJ1-3; D ambiguous. Trimming cost V 6 bases and J 3 bases, with 12 bases left between them. Germline loops: CDR1 DFQATT, CDR2 SNEGSKA (reference sequence). The CDR3 runs to 13 residues.

In this sample, this clonotype turned up many times. The chain links TRBV11-2 to TRBJ2-1, with 9 bases fitting TRBD1. CDR1 is SGHAT, CDR2 FQNNGV, per germline. J lost 9 bases, V lost 5 bases, and 8 bases had no gene match. CDR3 length: 14 residues. The CDR3 DNA sequence: TGTGCCAGCAGCAAGGGGACAGGGTACGGTGAGCAGTTCTTC. This translates into CASSKGTGYGEQFF.

This rearrangement joins TRBV9 to TRBJ2-7; 10 bases match TRBD2. CDR1 and CDR2 (germline): SGDLS, YYNGEE. J gave up 6 bases and V 4 bases, and 10 bases lay outside the gene matches. The CDR3 extends over 15 amino acids. The DNA for the CDR3 is TGTGCCAGCAGCAGAAGGGCTAGCGGGAGCTCCGAGCAGTACTTC. Amino acid sequence: CASSRRASGSSEQYF.

There are many counts of this clonotype. The rearrangement uses TRBV11-1 and TRBJ2-3; D unclear. The V end lost 1 base, the J end lost 6 bases, and 14 bases lay between the germline ends. The V gene's germline CDR1 is SGHAT and CDR2 FQDESV (reference sequence). CDR3 length: 15 amino acids. The CDR3 spells CASSLGRPLGDTQYF. The DNA for the CDR3 is TGTGCCAGCAGCTTAGGCCGGCCTCTGGGGGATACGCAGTATTTT.

Many counts were recorded for this clonotype. The V gene is TRBV6-1, the J gene TRBJ2-7; 9 bases agree with TRBD1. CDR3 length: 13 residues. V lost 6 bases, J lost 4 bases, and 4 bases stayed unmatched. The germline CDR1 and CDR2 sequences are MNHNS and SASEGT. CDR3 in amino acids: CASRGTGLYEQYF. In nucleotides, the CDR3 is TGTGCCAGCAGAGGGACAGGGCTTTACGAGCAGTACTTC.

Concerning this clonotype: The junction differs from germline at one of its ends, possibly a read error. The V and J genes are TRBV20-1 and TRBJ2-2; D is perhaps TRBD2 (6 bases). From germline, CDR1 is DFQATT and CDR2 SNEGSKA (reference sequence). CDR3 length: 16 residues. CDR3 sequence: CSARDLDLRSTGGLFF. The CDR3 DNA reads as TGCAGTGCTAGAGATCTAGATTTGCGATCCACCGGGGGGCTGTTTTTT.

The rearrangement joins TRBV7-3 to TRBJ1-2, with D perhaps matching TRBD1 (6 bases). The CDR3 totals 14 residues. Germline V gene sequence: CDR1 SGHTA, CDR2 FQGTGA. V gave up 5 bases and J gave up 5 bases, with 15 bases separating them. The DNA for the CDR3 is TGTGCCAGCAGCCCTACGGGGGGCGATTATGGCTACACCTTC. It is translated as CASSPTGGDYGYTF.

V gene TRBV27 combines with J gene TRBJ2-3; TRBD2 matches at 8 bases. J was trimmed by 6 bases and V by 3 bases; bases with no gene match: 5. The CDR3 runs to 14 residues. Per germline, CDR1 MNHEY and CDR2 SMNVEV (reference sequence). The CDR3 here is CASSFLGGEDTQYF. CDR3 nucleotides: TGTGCCAGCAGTTTCCTCGGGGGGGAGGATACGCAGTATTTT.

This clonotype has only a few counts. The chain is built from TRBV11-2 and TRBJ2-1; D gene ambiguous. The germline V gene encodes CDR1 SGHAT and CDR2 FQNNGV. There are 14 residues in the CDR3. Deletions cut 5 bases from V and 3 bases from J, with 11 bases between. CDR3 in DNA: TGTGCCAGCAGCCCACTTTGGGGCTACAATGAGCAGTTCTTC. Translation gives CASSPLWGYNEQFF.

V and J are TRBV18 and TRBJ2-3; D is unresolved. The CDR3 runs to 14 residues. V dropped 2 bases and J dropped 6 bases, with 12 bases sitting between them. Germline V CDR1 and CDR2: KGHSH, LQKENI. The CDR3 loop is CASSPFAGRDTQYF. Written as DNA, the CDR3 is TGTGCCAGCTCACCATTCGCAGGCCGGGATACGCAGTATTTT.

The V gene is TRBV11-2, the J gene TRBJ2-3, with 7 bases identical to TRBD2. The CDR3 length is 18 residues. Losses at the gene ends were 5 bases for V and 1 base for J; bases not matched to a gene: 15. Germline V gene lookup returns CDR1 SGHAT and CDR2 FQNNGV. The CDR3 reads CASSTSPGEGGGTDTQYF. The CDR3, as DNA: TGTGCCAGCAGCACCTCACCTGGGGAGGGCGGGGGCACAGATACGCAGTATTTT.

The chain uses TRBV20-1 and TRBJ2-2; 15 positions agree with TRBD2. CDR1 and CDR2 (germline): DFQATT, SNEGSKA (reference sequence). Trimming at V came to 5 bases and at J to 7 bases, leaving 5 bases not matched to a gene. The CDR3 contains 15 residues. The CDR3 spells CSAGTSGRRGGELFF. The CDR3 DNA is TGCAGTGCTGGGACTAGCGGGAGGAGGGGCGGGGAGCTGTTTTTT.